The 8 T cell receptor beta chains presented below share a single source sample, sequenced in a study of T cell responses to AZD1222 COVID-19 vaccine. Profiling relied on immunoSEQ multiplex PCR, and the TCRdb table lists in-frame clones only, not all of them. Of 180,000 or so clones detected, about 90% appear once; the ten largest clones hold roughly 1.4%. The sample in question was peripheral blood, obtained 28 days after the second AZD1222 dose. The receptors here all came from an adult who received the AZD1222 COVID-19 vaccine.

J is TRBJ2-7 and V is TRBV12-5; tentative D call: TRBD1 (6 bases). This CDR3 spans 12 amino acids. The V end was cut by 6 bases, the J end by 3 bases, with 9 bases between. Germline loops: CDR1 LGHNT, CDR2 FRNRAP. The CDR3 is CASGPDSYEQYF. The CDR3, as DNA: TGTGCTAGTGGCCCGGACAGCTACGAGCAGTACTTC.

CDR3 sequence: CASWTSSNEQFF. The CDR3 DNA reads TGTGCCAGTTGGACTAGCTCCAATGAGCAGTTCTTC. This chain links TRBV27 with TRBJ2-1, with 8 nucleotides matching TRBD2. Trimming took 9 bases from V and 6 from J; bases not matched to a gene: 4. Looked up from germline, CDR1 is MNHEY and CDR2 is SMNVEV (reference sequence). The CDR3 consists of 12 residues.

The chain combines TRBV28 with TRBJ2-1; TRBD2 matches 7 bases. CDR3 size: 15 residues. Germline CDR1 and CDR2: MDHEN and SYDVKM. Losses at the gene ends were 2 bases for V and 2 bases for J; bases not matched to a gene: 3. The DNA of the CDR3 is TGTGCCAGCAGTTTAACCCTAGCGGCCTACAATGAGCAGTTCTTC. Residues: CASSLTLAAYNEQFF.

The chain recombines TRBV28 with TRBJ2-3; D not resolved. CDR1 and CDR2 (germline): MDHEN, SYDVKM. V lost 3 bases and J lost 4, with 5 bases in between. This CDR3 region has 12 residues. Here the CDR3 reads CASSFLADTQYF. In nucleotides, the CDR3 is TGTGCCAGCAGTTTCTTAGCAGATACGCAGTATTTT.

The CDR3 sequence is CASRGYTEAFF. The CDR3 nucleotides read TGTGCCAGCAGGGGTTACACTGAAGCTTTCTTT. The chain uses TRBV7-9 and TRBJ1-1; no reliable D call. Trimming left V 6 bases short and J 3 bases short, with 5 bases between. Germline V gene lookup returns CDR1 SEHNR and CDR2 FQNEAQ (reference sequence). The CDR3 length is 11 residues.

Only a few counts were recorded for this clone. CDR3 bases: TGTGCCAGCAGTTACTTCACAGGGGGCAGAGATGAAAAACTGTTTTTT. Translating it yields CASSYFTGGRDEKLFF. The rearrangement links TRBV6-5 to TRBJ1-4; 9 nucleotides agree with TRBD1. Germline CDR1 is MNHEY and CDR2 is SVGAGI. The trim removed 1 base at V and 6 bases at J, leaving 6 bases unmatched. The CDR3 contains 16 residues.

The rearrangement links TRBV12-3 or TRBV12-4 to TRBJ2-1; D unclear. The V end was cut by 7 bases, the J end by 12 bases, with 13 bases between. The CDR3 is 11 residues long. This CDR3 reads CASITDTAQFF. Here the CDR3 DNA reads TGTGCCAGCATAACTGACACCGCGCAGTTCTTC.

CDR3 protein: CASGSEADLNTEAFF. CDR3 nucleotides: TGCGCCTCCGGCAGTGAAGCGGACCTAAACACTGAAGCTTTCTTT. The rearrangement joins TRBV4-1 to TRBJ1-1; D is uncertain. The CDR3 length is 15 residues. The germline CDR1 and CDR2 sequences are MGHRA and YSYEKL. Trimming removed 11 bases from V and 2 bases from J, with 21 bases in between.